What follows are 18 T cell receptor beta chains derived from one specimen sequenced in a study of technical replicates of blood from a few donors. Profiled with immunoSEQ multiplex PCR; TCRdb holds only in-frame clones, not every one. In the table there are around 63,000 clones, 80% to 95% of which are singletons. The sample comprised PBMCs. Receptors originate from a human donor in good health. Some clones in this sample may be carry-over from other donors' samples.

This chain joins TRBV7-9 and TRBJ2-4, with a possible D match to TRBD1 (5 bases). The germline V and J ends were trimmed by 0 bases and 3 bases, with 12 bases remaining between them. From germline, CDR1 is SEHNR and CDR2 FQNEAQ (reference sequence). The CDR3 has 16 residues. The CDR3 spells CASSLAGLGDKNIQYF. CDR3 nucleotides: TGTGCCAGCAGCTTAGCGGGGTTAGGGGACAAAAACATTCAGTACTTC.

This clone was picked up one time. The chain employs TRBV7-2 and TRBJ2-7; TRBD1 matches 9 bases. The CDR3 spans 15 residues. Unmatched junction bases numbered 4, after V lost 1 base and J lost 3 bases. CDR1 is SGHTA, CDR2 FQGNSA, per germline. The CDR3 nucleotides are TGTGCCAGCAGCTTAGACGGGACAGGGATCTACGAGCAGTACTTC. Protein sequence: CASSLDGTGIYEQYF.

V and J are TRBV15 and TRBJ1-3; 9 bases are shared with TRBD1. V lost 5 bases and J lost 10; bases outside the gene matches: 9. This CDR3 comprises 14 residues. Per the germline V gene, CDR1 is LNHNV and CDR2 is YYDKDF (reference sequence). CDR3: CATSPKYGTGTIYF. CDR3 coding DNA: TGTGCCACCAGCCCGAAGTACGGGACAGGGACCATATATTTT.

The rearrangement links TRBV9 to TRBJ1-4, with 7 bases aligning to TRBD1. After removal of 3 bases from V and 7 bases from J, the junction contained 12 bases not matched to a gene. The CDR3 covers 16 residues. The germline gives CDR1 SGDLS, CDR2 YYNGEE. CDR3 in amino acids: CASSANFGTATEKLFF. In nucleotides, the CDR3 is TGTGCCAGCAGCGCAAACTTCGGGACAGCTACTGAAAAACTGTTTTTT.

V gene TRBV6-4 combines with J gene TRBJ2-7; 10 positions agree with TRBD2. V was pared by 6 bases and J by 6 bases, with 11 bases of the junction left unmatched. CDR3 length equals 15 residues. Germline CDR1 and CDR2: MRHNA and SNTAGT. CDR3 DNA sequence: TGTGCCAGCAGGGGCCTGGGACTAGCGACGTGCGAGCAGTACTTC. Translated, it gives CASRGLGLATCEQYF.

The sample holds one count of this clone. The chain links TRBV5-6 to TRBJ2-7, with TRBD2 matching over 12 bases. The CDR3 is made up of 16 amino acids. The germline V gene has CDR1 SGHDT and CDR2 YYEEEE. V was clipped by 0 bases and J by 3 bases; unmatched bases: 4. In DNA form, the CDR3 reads TGTGCCAGCAGCTTGGCCATGGGACTAGCGGGCTACGAGCAGTACTTC. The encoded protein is CASSLAMGLAGYEQYF.

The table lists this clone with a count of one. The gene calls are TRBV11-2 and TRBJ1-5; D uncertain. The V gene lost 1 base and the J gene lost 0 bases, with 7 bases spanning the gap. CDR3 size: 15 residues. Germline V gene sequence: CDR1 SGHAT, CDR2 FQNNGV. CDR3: CASSLGEFSNQPQHF. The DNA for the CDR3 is TGTGCCAGCAGCTTAGGTGAGTTTAGCAATCAGCCCCAGCATTTT.

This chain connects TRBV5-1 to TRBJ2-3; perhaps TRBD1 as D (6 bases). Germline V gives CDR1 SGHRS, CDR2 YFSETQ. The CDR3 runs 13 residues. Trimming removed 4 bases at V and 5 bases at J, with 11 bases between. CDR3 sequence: CASSPTGIDTQYF. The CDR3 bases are TGCGCCAGCAGCCCTACAGGGATAGATACGCAGTATTTT.

The DNA for the CDR3 is TGTGCCATCAGTGGGGTACTAGCGGGGGCCGGCACAGATACGCAGTATTTT. Translated, it gives CAISGVLAGAGTDTQYF. The J gene is TRBJ2-3, the V gene TRBV10-3, with TRBD2 matching 11 bases. The CDR3 runs to 17 residues. CDR1 is ENHRY, CDR2 SYGVKD, per germline. V lost 4 bases to trimming and J lost 1 base; unmatched junction nucleotides: 7.

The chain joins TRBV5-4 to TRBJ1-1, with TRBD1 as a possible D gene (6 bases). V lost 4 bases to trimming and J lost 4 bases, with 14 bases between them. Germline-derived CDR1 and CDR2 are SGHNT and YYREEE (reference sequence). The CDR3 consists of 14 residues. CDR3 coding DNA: TGTGCCAGCAGCCCGGGCGGGGGCTCCACTGAAGCTTTCTTT. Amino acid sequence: CASSPGGGSTEAFF.

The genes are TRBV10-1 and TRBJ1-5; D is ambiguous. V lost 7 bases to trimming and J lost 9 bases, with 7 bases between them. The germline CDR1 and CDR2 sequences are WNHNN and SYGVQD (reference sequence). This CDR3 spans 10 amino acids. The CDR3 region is CASNRGPQHF. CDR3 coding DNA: TGCGCCAGCAACCGAGGGCCCCAGCATTTT.

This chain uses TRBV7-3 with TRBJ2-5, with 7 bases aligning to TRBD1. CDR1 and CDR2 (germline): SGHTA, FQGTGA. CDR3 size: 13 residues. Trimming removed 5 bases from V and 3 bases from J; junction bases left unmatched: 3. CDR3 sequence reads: CASSPGTEETQYF. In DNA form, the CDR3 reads TGTGCCAGCAGCCCCGGGACAGAAGAGACCCAGTACTTC.

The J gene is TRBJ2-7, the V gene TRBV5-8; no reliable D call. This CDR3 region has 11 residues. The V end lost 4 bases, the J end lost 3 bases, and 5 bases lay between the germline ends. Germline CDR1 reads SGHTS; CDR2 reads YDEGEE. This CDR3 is CASSPFYEQYF. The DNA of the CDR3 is TGTGCCAGCAGCCCCTTCTACGAGCAGTACTTC.

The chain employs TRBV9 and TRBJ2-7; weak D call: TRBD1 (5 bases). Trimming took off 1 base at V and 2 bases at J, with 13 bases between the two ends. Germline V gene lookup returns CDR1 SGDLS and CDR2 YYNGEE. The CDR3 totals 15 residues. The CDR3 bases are TGTGCCAGCAGCGTAATGGGAACAGGCGCCTACGAGCAGTACTTC. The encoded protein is CASSVMGTGAYEQYF.

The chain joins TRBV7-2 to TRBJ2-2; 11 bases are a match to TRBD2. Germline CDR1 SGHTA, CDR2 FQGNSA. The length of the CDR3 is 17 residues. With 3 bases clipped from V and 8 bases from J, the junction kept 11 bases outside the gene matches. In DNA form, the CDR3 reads TGTGCCAGCAGCTTTTTGGGACTAGCGGCCTCTGGGGGGGAGCTGTTTTTT. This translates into CASSFLGLAASGGELFF.

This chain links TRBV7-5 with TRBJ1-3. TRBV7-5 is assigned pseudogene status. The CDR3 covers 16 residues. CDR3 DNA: TGTGCCCAGGGGAGGGTCCCAACGGGCTCTGGAAACACCATATATTTT. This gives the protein CAQGRVPTGSGNTIYF.

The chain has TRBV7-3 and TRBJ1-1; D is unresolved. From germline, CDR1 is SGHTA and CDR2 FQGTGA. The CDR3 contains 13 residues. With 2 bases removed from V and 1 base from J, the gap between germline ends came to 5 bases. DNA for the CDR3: TGTGCCAGCAGCTTAGGCAAGAACACTGAAGCTTTCTTT. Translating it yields CASSLGKNTEAFF.

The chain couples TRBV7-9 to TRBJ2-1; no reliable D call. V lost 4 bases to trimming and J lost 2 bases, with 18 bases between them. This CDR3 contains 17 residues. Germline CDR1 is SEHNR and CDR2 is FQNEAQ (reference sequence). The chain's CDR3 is CASSSGGWSLTYNEQFF. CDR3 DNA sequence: TGTGCCAGCAGCTCTGGCGGTTGGAGCTTGACCTACAATGAGCAGTTCTTC.